This entry lists 18 T cell receptor beta chains sequenced from one sample in a study of blood T cell repertoires in COVID-19 (dated by TCRdb to 2018 to 2021). Preparation of the library involved the immunoSEQ multiplex PCR assay. Here the immuneACCESS table is served through TCRdb, limited to in-frame sequences with V and J called. Missing clones are a known gap in these copies; in checked studies unresolved V genes cover under half, and the rest lacks a known reason. The sample has 150,000 to 200,000 clones on record, less than 90% of them singletons. The top ten clonotypes cover 6% to 8% of the sample. The sample was peripheral blood. The origin of the receptors is a woman in her sixties or seventies with COVID-19, enrolled during active disease.

This clone was seen a few times. J is TRBJ2-1 and V is TRBV6-5; the D gene is possibly TRBD2 (6 bases). This CDR3 spans 14 amino acids. The V gene lost 11 bases and the J gene lost 1 base, with 15 bases spanning the gap. CDR1 is MNHEY and CDR2 is SVGAGI in the germline V gene. The CDR3 nucleotides read TGTGCCTGCGATGCGGCGGGATCCTACAATGAGCAGTTCTTC. This codes for CACDAAGSYNEQFF.

The chain joins TRBV10-3 to TRBJ2-7; the D gene is possibly TRBD2 (5 bases). V was trimmed by 4 bases and J by 3 bases, leaving 7 bases between them. The CDR3 length is 12 residues. Germline values: CDR1 ENHRY, CDR2 SYGVKD. The CDR3 is CAISVEGYEQYF. The CDR3 nucleotides are TGTGCCATCAGTGTCGAGGGCTACGAGCAGTACTTC.

This chain uses TRBV18 with TRBJ2-2; 8 bases are shared with TRBD1. CDR1 is KGHSH, CDR2 LQKENI, per germline. The CDR3 consists of 16 residues. The J segment lost 1 base and the V segment lost 3 bases, leaving 4 bases of the junction unmatched. The CDR3 protein is CASSPLGTGNTGELFF. CDR3 nucleotide sequence: TGTGCCAGCTCACCCTTGGGGACAGGGAACACCGGGGAGCTGTTTTTT.

The chain is built from TRBV5-4 and TRBJ2-3, with TRBD2 matching over 8 bases. Germline lookup yields CDR1 SGHNT and CDR2 YYREEE (reference sequence). V shed 1 base, J shed 2 bases, and the junction held 3 bases outside the gene matches. This CDR3 region has 15 residues. In DNA form, the CDR3 reads TGTGCCAGCAGCTTGAGCGGGGGTAACACAGATACGCAGTATTTT. Its translation is CASSLSGGNTDTQYF.

This chain uses TRBV10-3 with TRBJ1-6, with 10 bases lining up with TRBD1. V was pared by 8 bases and J by 9 bases, with 10 bases of the junction left unmatched. The CDR3 extends over 15 amino acids. CDR1 and CDR2 from the germline V gene are ENHRY and SYGVKD. The CDR3 sequence: CAIEDPTGGRSPLHF. For the CDR3, the DNA is TGTGCCATCGAAGACCCGACAGGGGGCCGTTCACCCCTCCACTTT.

The chain combines TRBV28 with TRBJ2-1, with D possibly being TRBD2 (5 bases). There are 16 residues in the CDR3. Germline CDR1 and CDR2: MDHEN and SYDVKM. V shed 4 bases and J shed 8 bases, with 21 bases lying between them. The CDR3 is CASSSRTAGHLHEQFF. For the CDR3, the DNA is TGTGCCAGCAGTTCGCGGACGGCGGGCCATCTCCATGAGCAGTTCTTC.

This rearrangement joins TRBV7-9 to TRBJ1-2; TRBD1 agrees at 8 bases. The V segment lost 5 bases and the J segment 7 bases; nucleotides outside the gene matches: 12. The germline V gene encodes CDR1 SEHNR and CDR2 FQNEAQ (reference sequence). The CDR3 is 15 amino acids. CDR3 in DNA: TGTGCCAGCAGCCGAACAGGGGGGGAAACGGGTGGCTACACCTTC. Protein sequence: CASSRTGGETGGYTF.

The gene calls are TRBV15 and TRBJ1-2, with a tentative D call TRBD1 (6 bases). Germline V gives CDR1 LNHNV, CDR2 YYDKDF (reference sequence). The V end lost 0 bases, the J end lost 6 bases, and 23 bases lay between the germline ends. This CDR3 contains 18 residues. The CDR3 DNA follows: TGTGCCACCAGCAGAGATGGGGGCAGGTTGGGATTTTTGGATGGCTACACCTTC. It is translated as CATSRDGGRLGFLDGYTF.

This chain connects TRBV7-8 to TRBJ1-1; 8 nucleotides agree with TRBD1. The CDR3 contains 13 residues. Trimming took 5 bases from V and 4 from J; bases not matched to a gene: 3. From germline, CDR1 is SGHVS and CDR2 FQNEAQ. The CDR3 sequence is CASSLDRVTEAFF. CDR3 coding DNA: TGTGCCAGCAGCCTGGACAGGGTCACTGAAGCTTTCTTT.

This chain joins TRBV3-1 (or the pseudogene TRBV3-2) and TRBJ1-1; D may be TRBD1 (5 bases). Germline loops: CDR1 LGHDT, CDR2 YNNKEL (reference sequence). The CDR3 is made up of 13 amino acids. Trimming pared 4 bases from V and 8 bases from J, leaving 14 bases between. The CDR3 DNA follows: TGTGCCAGCAGCCTGTCCCGGGACTCCGAAGCTTTCTTT. Its protein product is CASSLSRDSEAFF.

This sequence joins TRBV7-2 and TRBJ2-1; D is perhaps TRBD2 (5 bases). CDR3 size: 16 residues. CDR1 SGHTA and CDR2 FQGNSA come from the germline V gene. The germline V and J ends were trimmed by 2 bases and 4 bases, with 15 bases remaining between them. In DNA form, the CDR3 reads TGTGCCAGCAGCTTACTAGCTCTCCTAACATACAATGAGCAGTTCTTC. Amino acid sequence: CASSLLALLTYNEQFF.

The chain is built from TRBV11-2 and TRBJ2-1; D possibly corresponds to TRBD2 (6 bases). Trimming cost V 5 bases and J 10 bases, with 18 bases left between them. The V gene's germline CDR1 is SGHAT and CDR2 FQNNGV. The CDR3 contains 14 residues. Here the CDR3 reads CASSSGTPYGEQFF. The CDR3 DNA sequence: TGTGCCAGCAGCAGTGGGACTCCCTACGGGGAGCAGTTCTTC.

This chain uses TRBV18 with TRBJ2-1; TRBD2 matches 8 bases. The CDR3 has 13 residues. Germline V gene data show CDR1 as KGHSH and CDR2 as LQKENI. V shed 8 bases and J 8 bases; nucleotides not matched to a gene: 8. The CDR3 spells CASASGLGDEQFF. The CDR3 DNA sequence: TGTGCCAGCGCTAGCGGGCTTGGGGATGAGCAGTTCTTC.

The V and J genes are TRBV24-1 and TRBJ2-2; 9 positions agree with TRBD1. V trimming: 6 bases; J trimming: 4 bases; junction bases outside the gene matches: 17. The CDR3 is 19 amino acids. CDR1 KGHDR and CDR2 SFDVKD come from the germline V gene. DNA of the CDR3: TGTGCCACCAGTAGGGCCGGCGGCACAGGGGGCAGGGGCACCGGGGAGCTGTTTTTT. Protein product: CATSRAGGTGGRGTGELFF.

This sequence joins TRBV29-1 and TRBJ1-1, with a possible D match to TRBD1 (5 bases). The CDR3 consists of 11 residues. The germline V and J ends were trimmed by 4 bases and 8 bases, with 11 bases remaining between them. CDR1 is SQVTM and CDR2 is ANQGSEA in the germline V gene. The CDR3 coding sequence is TGCAGCGTTGGGGGTGGACAAGAAGCTTTCTTT. Translated, it gives CSVGGGQEAFF.

The rearrangement joins TRBV5-1 to TRBJ2-3, with 8 bases fitting TRBD1. Trimming cost V 1 base and J 5 bases; bases outside gene matches: 9. The length of the CDR3 is 16 residues. The germline V gene has CDR1 SGHRS and CDR2 YFSETQ. CDR3 sequence: CASSLTGQGGGDTQYF. The CDR3 bases are TGCGCCAGCAGCTTGACCGGACAGGGTGGCGGAGATACGCAGTATTTT.

This clone was picked up a small number of times. The chain uses TRBV7-8 and TRBJ1-4; D is perhaps TRBD1 (6 bases). Germline CDR1 reads SGHVS; CDR2 reads FQNEAQ. The CDR3 runs 14 residues. V shed 5 bases and J shed 6 bases, with 13 bases lying between them. CDR3 region: CASSLWGLDEKLFF. The CDR3 coding sequence is TGTGCCAGCAGCCTCTGGGGGCTCGATGAAAAACTGTTTTTT. Using reference TRBV7-8 and TRBJ1-4 for the parts outside the CDR3, the full variable domain is GAGVSQSPRYKVAKRGQDVALRCDPISGHVSLFWYQQALGQGPEFLTYFQNEAQLDKSGLPSDRFFAERPEGSVSTLKIQRTQQEDSAVYLCASSLWGLDEKLFFGSGTQLSVL.

The chain links TRBV24-1 to TRBJ2-3; 7 nucleotides line up with TRBD2. Trimming cost V 0 bases and J 3 bases; bases outside gene matches: 5. This CDR3 has 16 amino acids. Germline CDR1 reads KGHDR; CDR2 reads SFDVKD. This CDR3 reads CATSDLRFGGTDTQYF. As DNA, the CDR3 is TGTGCCACCAGTGATTTGAGGTTCGGGGGGACAGATACGCAGTATTTT.